The T cell receptor (beta chain) described here comes from a study of molecular identifiers for immune sequencing clone quantification. The authors gated naive CD8 T cells as CD8+CD4-CCR7+CD45RA+ for sorting. Regarding this clonotype: This may be a read error, as it is one base from a much larger clone.

TCRdb reanalysed the PCR reads using MiXCR and keeps one entry per CDR3 protein. This sample has fewer than 25,000 distinct CDR3 sequences, with 21% found just once. The sample consisted of naive CD8+ T cells from blood, with Jurkat cell RNA spiked in. Noted subset: FACS-sorted CD8+CD4-CCR7+CD45RA+ naive T cells. This TCR was sampled from a human donor in good health. Some libraries in this study had Jurkat cell RNA spiked in.

DNA for the CDR3: TGCAGCATTGAAGGAGCTTTTTACGAGCAGTACTTC. Translation gives CSIEGAFYEQYF. The chain couples TRBV29-1 to TRBJ2-7; D call uncertain. The CDR3 spans 12 residues. Germline V gene sequence: CDR1 SQVTM, CDR2 ANQGSEA.